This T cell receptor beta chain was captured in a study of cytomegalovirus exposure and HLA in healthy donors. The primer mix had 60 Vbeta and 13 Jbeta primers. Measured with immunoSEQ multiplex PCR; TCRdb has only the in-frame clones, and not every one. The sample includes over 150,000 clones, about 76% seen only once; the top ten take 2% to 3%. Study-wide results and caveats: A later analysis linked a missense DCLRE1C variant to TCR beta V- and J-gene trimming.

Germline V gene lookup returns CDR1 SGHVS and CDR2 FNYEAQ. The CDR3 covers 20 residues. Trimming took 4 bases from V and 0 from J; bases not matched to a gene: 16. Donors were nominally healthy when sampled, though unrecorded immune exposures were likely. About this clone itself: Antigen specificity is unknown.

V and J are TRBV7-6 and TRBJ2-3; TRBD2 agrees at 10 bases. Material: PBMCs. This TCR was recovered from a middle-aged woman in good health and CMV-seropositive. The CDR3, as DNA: TGTGCCAGCAGCTACGGGTACGGACAAGTAGCGGGAGGTAGCACAGATACGCAGTATTTT. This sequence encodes CASSYGYGQVAGGSTDTQYF. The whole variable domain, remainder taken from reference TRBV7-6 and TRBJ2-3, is GAGVSQSPRYKVTKRGQDVALRCDPISGHVSLYWYRQALGQGPEFLTYFNYEAQQDKSGLPNDRFSAERPEGSISTLTIQRTEQRDSAMYRCASSYGYGQVAGGSTDTQYFGPGTRLTVL.